These T cell receptor beta chains were read from a single sample in a study of blood T cells in healthy people across ages. MiXCR was run by TCRdb on the 5' RACE reads, yielding one entry per CDR3 protein. This table has roughly 1,300,000 distinct CDR3 sequences, roughly 59% appearing once. The source material was blood. The receptors were gathered from a man between 18 and 35 years old in good health. Both conserved end residues are part of each CDR3. A D gene is named only where the DNA matches it firmly. Not every row has a clone size; where given, it reads once, few, many or a size class.

D gene: .; clone size: few; J gene: TRBJ1-4; V gene: TRBV15; CDR3 DNA: TGTGCCACCAGCATTGGGCAGGATAATGAAAAACTGTTTTTT; CDR3 protein: CATSIGQDNEKLFF
D gene: .; clone size: .; J gene: TRBJ2-1; V gene: TRBV7-2; CDR3 DNA: TGTGCCTGCAGCTTATTCGGGCGTGAGCAGTTCTTC; CDR3 protein: CACSLFGREQFF
D gene: .; clone size: .; J gene: TRBJ2-3; V gene: TRBV29-1; CDR3 DNA: TGCAGCGTTGAAGATCCGGTAACAGATACGCAGTATTTT; CDR3 protein: CSVEDPVTDTQYF
D gene: .; clone size: few; J gene: TRBJ2-7; V gene: TRBV4-2; CDR3 DNA: TGTGCCAGCAGCCAAGCCGCTACAAGGACGCGTCCCTACGAGCAGTACTTC; CDR3 protein: CASSQAATRTRPYEQYF
D gene: .; clone size: few; J gene: TRBJ2-7; V gene: TRBV6-1; CDR3 DNA: TGTGCCGTCGGGTGGAGGGGTTACGAGCAGTACTTC; CDR3 protein: CAVGWRGYEQYF
D gene: .; clone size: .; J gene: TRBJ1-1; V gene: TRBV3-1; CDR3 DNA: TGTGCCAGCAGCCAAGTGGGGCAGGCGAGTAGAAAAGCTTTCTTT; CDR3 protein: CASSQVGQASRKAFF
D gene: TRBD2; clone size: few; J gene: TRBJ2-1; V gene: TRBV12-3/TRBV12-4; CDR3 DNA: TGTGCCAGCAGGGCCCTAAGCGGGAGGTCTGTGGATGAGCAGTTCTTC; CDR3 protein: CASRALSGRSVDEQFF
D gene: TRBD1; clone size: .; J gene: TRBJ2-1; V gene: TRBV10-3; CDR3 DNA: TGTGCCATCATTGGAGACAGGGTGGATGAGCAGTTCTTC; CDR3 protein: CAIIGDRVDEQFF
D gene: .; clone size: .; J gene: TRBJ1-1; V gene: TRBV2; CDR3 DNA: TGTGCCAGTGAGGGGCAAGGTGGGACTGAAGCTTTCTTT; CDR3 protein: CASEGQGGTEAFF
D gene: .; clone size: few; J gene: TRBJ2-2; V gene: TRBV29-1; CDR3 DNA: TGCAGCGTTGAAAGTGGCGGGGAGCTGTTTTTT; CDR3 protein: CSVESGGELFF
D gene: TRBD2; clone size: .; J gene: TRBJ2-7; V gene: TRBV20-1; CDR3 DNA: TGCAGTGCTAGACAGACTAGCGGGTCCTACGAGCAGTACTTC; CDR3 protein: CSARQTSGSYEQYF
D gene: TRBD2; clone size: .; J gene: TRBJ2-7; V gene: TRBV29-1; CDR3 DNA: TGCAGCGTTGAAATGGGGGGGCTAGCGGGAGGCGAGCAGTACTTC; CDR3 protein: CSVEMGGLAGGEQYF
D gene: .; clone size: .; J gene: TRBJ2-7; V gene: TRBV6-1; CDR3 DNA: TGTGCCAGCAGTGAGGACTCTAATGGGATCGACGAGCAGTACTTC; CDR3 protein: CASSEDSNGIDEQYF
D gene: .; clone size: .; J gene: TRBJ2-3; V gene: TRBV5-1; CDR3 DNA: TGCGCCAGCAGTAACAGGGTATCTAGCACAGATACGCAGTATTTT; CDR3 protein: CASSNRVSSTDTQYF